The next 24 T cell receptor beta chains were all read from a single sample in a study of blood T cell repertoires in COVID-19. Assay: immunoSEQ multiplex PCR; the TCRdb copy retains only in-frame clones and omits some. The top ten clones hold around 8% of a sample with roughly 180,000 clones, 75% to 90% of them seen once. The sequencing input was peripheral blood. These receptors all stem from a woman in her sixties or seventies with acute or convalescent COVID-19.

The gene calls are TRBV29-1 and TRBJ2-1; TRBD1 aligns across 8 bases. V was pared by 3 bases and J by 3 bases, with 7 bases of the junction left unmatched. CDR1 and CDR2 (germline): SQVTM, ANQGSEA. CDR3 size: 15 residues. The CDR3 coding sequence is TGCAGCGTTGAGGGTCAGGGGGCAAGCTACAATGAGCAGTTCTTC. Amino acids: CSVEGQGASYNEQFF.

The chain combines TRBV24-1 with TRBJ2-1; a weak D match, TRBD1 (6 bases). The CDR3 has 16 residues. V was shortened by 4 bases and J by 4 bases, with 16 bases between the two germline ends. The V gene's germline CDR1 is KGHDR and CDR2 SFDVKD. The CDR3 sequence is CATSDLTGPPYNEQFF. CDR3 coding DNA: TGTGCCACCAGTGACCTCACAGGGCCCCCTTACAATGAGCAGTTCTTC.

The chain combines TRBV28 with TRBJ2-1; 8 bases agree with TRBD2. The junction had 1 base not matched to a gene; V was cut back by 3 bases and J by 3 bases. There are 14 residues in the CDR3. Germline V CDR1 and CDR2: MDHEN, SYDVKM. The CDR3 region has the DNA TGTGCCAGCAGTTTGAGCGGGAGCTACAATGAGCAGTTCTTC. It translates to CASSLSGSYNEQFF.

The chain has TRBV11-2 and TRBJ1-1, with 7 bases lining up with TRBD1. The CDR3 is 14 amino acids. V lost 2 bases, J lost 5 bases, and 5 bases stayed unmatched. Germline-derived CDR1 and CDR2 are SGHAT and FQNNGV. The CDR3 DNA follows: TGTGCCAGCAGCTTAAGACAGGGAAGGACTGAAGCTTTCTTT. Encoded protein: CASSLRQGRTEAFF.

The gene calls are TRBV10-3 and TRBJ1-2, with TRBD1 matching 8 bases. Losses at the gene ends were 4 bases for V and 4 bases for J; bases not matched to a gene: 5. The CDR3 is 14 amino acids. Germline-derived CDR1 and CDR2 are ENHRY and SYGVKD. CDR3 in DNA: TGTGCCATCAGTGCTGGACAGGGCCTCTATGGCTACACCTTC. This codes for CAISAGQGLYGYTF.

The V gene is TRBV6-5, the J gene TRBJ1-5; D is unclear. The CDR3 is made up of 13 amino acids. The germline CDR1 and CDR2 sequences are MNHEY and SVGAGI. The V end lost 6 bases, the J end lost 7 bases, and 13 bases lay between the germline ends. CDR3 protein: CASSLGPGQPQHF. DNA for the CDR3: TGTGCCAGCAGCCTTGGACCGGGACAGCCCCAGCATTTT.

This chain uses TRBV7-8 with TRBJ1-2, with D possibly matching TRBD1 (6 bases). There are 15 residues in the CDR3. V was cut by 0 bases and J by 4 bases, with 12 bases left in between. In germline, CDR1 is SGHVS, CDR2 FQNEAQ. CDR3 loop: CASSLAGQSSYGYTF. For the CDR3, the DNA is TGTGCCAGCAGCTTAGCCGGACAGTCGAGCTATGGCTACACCTTC.

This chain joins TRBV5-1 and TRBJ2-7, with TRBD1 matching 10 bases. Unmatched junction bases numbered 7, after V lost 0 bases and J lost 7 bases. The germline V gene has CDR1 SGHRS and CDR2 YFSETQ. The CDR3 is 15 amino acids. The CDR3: CASSLGGQGEREQYV. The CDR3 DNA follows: TGCGCCAGCAGCTTGGGAGGACAGGGGGAGAGAGAGCAGTACGTC.

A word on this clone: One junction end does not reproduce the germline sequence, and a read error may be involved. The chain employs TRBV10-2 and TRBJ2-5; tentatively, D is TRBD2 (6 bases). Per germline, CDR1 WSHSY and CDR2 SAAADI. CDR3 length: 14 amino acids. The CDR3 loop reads CASSVSGVKETQYF. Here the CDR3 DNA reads TGCGCCAGCAGTGTGTCGGGAGTTAAAGAAACCCAGTACTTC.

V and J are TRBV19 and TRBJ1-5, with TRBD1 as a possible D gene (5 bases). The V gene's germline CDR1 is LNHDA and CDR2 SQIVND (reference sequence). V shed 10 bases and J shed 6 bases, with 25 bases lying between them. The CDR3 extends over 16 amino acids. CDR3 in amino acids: CATSSSLGGVGQPQHF. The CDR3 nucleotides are TGTGCCACCAGTAGTAGTCTGGGGGGTGTCGGTCAGCCCCAGCATTTT.

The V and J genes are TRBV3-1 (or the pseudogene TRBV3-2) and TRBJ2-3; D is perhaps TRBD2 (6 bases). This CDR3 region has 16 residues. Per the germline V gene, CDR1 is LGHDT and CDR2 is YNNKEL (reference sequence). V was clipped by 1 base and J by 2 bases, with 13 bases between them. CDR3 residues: CASSQVPRGFTDTQYF. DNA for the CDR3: TGTGCCAGCAGCCAAGTGCCGCGGGGCTTCACAGATACGCAGTATTTT.

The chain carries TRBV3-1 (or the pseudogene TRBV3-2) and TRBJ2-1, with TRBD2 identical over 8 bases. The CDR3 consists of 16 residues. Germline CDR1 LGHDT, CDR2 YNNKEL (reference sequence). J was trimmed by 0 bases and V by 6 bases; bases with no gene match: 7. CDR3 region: CASSRSGTSSYNEQFF. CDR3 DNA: TGTGCCAGCAGTCGAAGCGGGACTAGCTCCTACAATGAGCAGTTCTTC.

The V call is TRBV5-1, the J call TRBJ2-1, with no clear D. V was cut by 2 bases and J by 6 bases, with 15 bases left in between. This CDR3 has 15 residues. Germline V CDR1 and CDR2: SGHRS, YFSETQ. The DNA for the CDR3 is TGCGCCAGCAGCTTAACTCCGGGTCCCGCCAATGAGCAGTTCTTC. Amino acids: CASSLTPGPANEQFF.

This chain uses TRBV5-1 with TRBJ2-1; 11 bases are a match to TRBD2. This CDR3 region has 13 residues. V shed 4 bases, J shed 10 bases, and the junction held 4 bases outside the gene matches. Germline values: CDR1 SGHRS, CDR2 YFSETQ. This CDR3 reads CASSAGLAGEQFF. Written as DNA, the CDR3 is TGCGCCAGCAGCGCAGGACTAGCGGGCGAGCAGTTCTTC.

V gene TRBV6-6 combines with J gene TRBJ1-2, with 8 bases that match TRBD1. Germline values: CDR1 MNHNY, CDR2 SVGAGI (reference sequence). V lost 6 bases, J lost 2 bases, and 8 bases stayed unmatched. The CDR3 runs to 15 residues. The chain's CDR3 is CASRLDRGGNYGYTF. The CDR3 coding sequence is TGTGCCAGCAGACTAGACAGGGGAGGGAACTATGGCTACACCTTC.

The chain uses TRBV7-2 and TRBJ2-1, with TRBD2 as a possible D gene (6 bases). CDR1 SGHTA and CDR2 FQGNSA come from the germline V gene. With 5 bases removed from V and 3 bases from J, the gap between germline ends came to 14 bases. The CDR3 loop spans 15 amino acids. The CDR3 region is CASSPPGLLYNEQFF. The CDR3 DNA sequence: TGTGCCAGCAGCCCGCCGGGACTCCTCTACAATGAGCAGTTCTTC.

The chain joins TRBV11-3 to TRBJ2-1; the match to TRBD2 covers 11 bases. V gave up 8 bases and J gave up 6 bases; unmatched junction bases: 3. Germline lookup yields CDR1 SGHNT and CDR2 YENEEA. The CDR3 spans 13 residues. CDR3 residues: CASGLAGGNEQFF. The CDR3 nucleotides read TGTGCCAGCGGCCTAGCGGGAGGCAATGAGCAGTTCTTC.

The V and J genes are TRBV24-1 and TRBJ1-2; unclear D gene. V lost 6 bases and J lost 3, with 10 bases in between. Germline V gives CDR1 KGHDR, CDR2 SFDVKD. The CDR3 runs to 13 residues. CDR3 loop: CATSPSYDYGYTF. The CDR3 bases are TGTGCCACCAGTCCTAGCTACGACTATGGCTACACCTTC.

The CDR3 region has the DNA TGTGCCAGCAGCTTGGCGGGGTCTGGAAACACCATATATTTT. As protein: CASSLAGSGNTIYF. The rearrangement uses TRBV5-8 and TRBJ1-3; D ambiguous. V gave up 0 bases and J gave up 1 base, with 5 bases separating them. Germline V CDR1 and CDR2: SGHTS, YDEGEE. The length of the CDR3 is 14 residues.

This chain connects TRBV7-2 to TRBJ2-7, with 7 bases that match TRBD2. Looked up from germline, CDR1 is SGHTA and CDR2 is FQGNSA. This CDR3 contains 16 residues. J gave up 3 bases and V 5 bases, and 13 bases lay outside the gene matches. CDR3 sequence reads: CASSASRAGDYYEQYF. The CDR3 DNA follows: TGTGCCAGCAGCGCCTCTCGGGCGGGAGACTACTACGAGCAGTACTTC.

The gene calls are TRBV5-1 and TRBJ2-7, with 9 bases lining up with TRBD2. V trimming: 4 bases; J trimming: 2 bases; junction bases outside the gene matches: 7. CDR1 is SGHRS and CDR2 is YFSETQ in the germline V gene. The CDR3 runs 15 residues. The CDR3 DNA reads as TGCGCCAGCAGCGGCGCGGCGGGAGGGCCCTACGAGCAGTACTTC. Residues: CASSGAAGGPYEQYF. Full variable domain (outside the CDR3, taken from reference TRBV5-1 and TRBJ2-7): KAGVTQTPRYLIKTRGQQVTLSCSPISGHRSVSWYQQTPGQGLQFLFEYFSETQRNKGNFPGRFSGRQFSNSRSEMNVSTLELGDSALYLCASSGAAGGPYEQYFGPGTRLTVT.

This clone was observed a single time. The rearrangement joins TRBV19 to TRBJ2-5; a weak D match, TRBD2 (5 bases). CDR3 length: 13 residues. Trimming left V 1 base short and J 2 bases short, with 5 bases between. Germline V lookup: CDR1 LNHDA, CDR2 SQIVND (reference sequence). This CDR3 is CASSIGGQETQYF. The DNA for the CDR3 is TGTGCCAGTAGTATAGGAGGGCAAGAGACCCAGTACTTC.

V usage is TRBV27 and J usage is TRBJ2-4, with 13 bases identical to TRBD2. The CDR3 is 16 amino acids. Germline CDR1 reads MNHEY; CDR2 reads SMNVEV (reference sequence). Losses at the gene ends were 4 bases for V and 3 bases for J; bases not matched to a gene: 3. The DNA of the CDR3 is TGTGCCAGCAGTTACCGACTAGCGGGAGGCAAAAACATTCAGTACTTC. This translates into CASSYRLAGGKNIQYF.

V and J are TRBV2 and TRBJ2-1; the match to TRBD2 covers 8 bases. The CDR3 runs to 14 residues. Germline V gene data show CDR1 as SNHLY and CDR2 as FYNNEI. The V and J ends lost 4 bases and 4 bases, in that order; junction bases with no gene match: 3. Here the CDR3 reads CASSASGPYNEQFF. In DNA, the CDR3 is TGTGCCAGCAGTGCTAGCGGGCCTTACAATGAGCAGTTCTTC.